This TCR beta chain stems from a study of blood T cell repertoires in COVID-19. Study in general: COVID-19 samples from acute and convalescent phases originated in the United States, Italy and Spain. The analysed material was cDNA or gDNA that came from T cells, B-cell-depleted T cells, or PBMCs.

This clone was detected a few times. The same CDR3 arises from other DNA sequences in this sample as well. As originally analysed: It was from reference gene primer amplification that nucleated cell counts were estimated. Some clones are missing from TCRdb's copy, which holds only in-frame ones; the method was immunoSEQ multiplex PCR. V, J and clone size are those of that table, while D and trimming were read from the DNA. The table lists approximately 170,000 clones, under 90% of them singletons. V gave up 2 bases and J gave up 2 bases; unmatched junction bases: 3. Germline V gene sequence: CDR1 MNHEY, CDR2 SVGAGI. The CDR3 extends over 15 amino acids.

This clonotype was obtained from a woman at least 80 years old with active or convalescent COVID-19. The rearrangement links TRBV6-5 to TRBJ1-5; 7 bases map to TRBD1. Sequenced material: peripheral blood. This CDR3 reads CASSYRGPGNQPQHF. The DNA for the CDR3 is TGTGCCAGCAGTTACAGGGGGCCAGGCAATCAGCCCCAGCATTTT.